What follows describes a single T cell receptor (beta chain). This sample is drawn from a study of brain T cells in children with intractable seizures. The CDR3 contains 16 residues. V lost 0 bases and J 3 bases, leaving 16 bases between the germline ends. Germline V gene data show CDR1 as SGDLS and CDR2 as YYNGEE. TCRdb's copy holds only in-frame clones and misses some; the assay was immunoSEQ multiplex PCR. The profile shows about 340,000 clones, 85% to 95% of them singletons. This sample's time point: blood from clinic visit 5 months post-surgery; TSC patient then seizure free. This sequence originates from a boy under three years old with tuberous sclerosis and intractable seizures. The material was peripheral blood, obtained 4 to 5 months after surgery. The V and J genes are TRBV9 and TRBJ2-7, with D possibly being TRBD2 (5 bases). CDR3 bases: TGTGCCAGCAGCGTAGGGTATAGCGATCGGGTCTACGAGCAGTACTTC. This encodes CASSVGYSDRVYEQYF.